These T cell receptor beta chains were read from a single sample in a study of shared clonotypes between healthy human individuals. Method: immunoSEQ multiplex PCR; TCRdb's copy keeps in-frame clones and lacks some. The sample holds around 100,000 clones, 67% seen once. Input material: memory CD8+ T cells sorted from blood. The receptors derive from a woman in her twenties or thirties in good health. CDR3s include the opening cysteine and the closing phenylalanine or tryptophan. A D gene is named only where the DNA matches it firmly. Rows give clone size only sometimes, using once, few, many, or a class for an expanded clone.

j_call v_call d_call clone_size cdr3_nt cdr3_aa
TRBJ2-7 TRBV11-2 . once TGTGCCAGCAGCTTACCTAAAATCAAGCGCGGTGACGGATACTACGAGCAGTACTTC CASSLPKIKRGDGYYEQYF
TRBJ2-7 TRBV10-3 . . TGTGCCATCAGTGAGTCAGCGCCTGCGATCATAACACCTTCCTACGAGCAGTACTTC CAISESAPAIITPSYEQYF
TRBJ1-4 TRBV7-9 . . TGTGCCAGCAGCTTATTGGCTGATGAAAAACTGTTTTTT CASSLLADEKLFF
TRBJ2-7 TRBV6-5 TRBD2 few TGTGCCAGCAGCCGAGAGACTAGCGGATCCTACGAGCAGTACTTC CASSRETSGSYEQYF
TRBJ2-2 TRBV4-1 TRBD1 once TGCGCCAGCAGCCTCCGGGGACAGGCGAACACCGGGGAGCTGTTTTTT CASSLRGQANTGELFF
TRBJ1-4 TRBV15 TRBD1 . TGTGCCACCAGCAGGAACACCGGGACAGGGGACGAAAAACTGTTTTTT CATSRNTGTGDEKLFF
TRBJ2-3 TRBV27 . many TGTGCCAGCAGTTTAAGTCGGTTCCAAGATACGCAGTATTTT CASSLSRFQDTQYF
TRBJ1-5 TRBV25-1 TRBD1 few TGTGCCAGCAGTGAAACAGGGGCGAAACAGCCCCAGCATTTT CASSETGAKQPQHF
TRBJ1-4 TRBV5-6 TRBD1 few TGTGCCAGCAGCTTATCCGGGGCCGGGACAGTGAATGAAAAACTGTTTTTT CASSLSGAGTVNEKLFF
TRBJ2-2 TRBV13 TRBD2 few TGTGCCAGCAGCCCTAGCGGGAGGGCCTATACCGGGGAGCTGTTTTTT CASSPSGRAYTGELFF